This T cell receptor beta chain stems from a study of cytomegalovirus exposure and HLA in healthy donors. The V and J ends lost 0 bases and 1 base respectively, with 7 bases between them. The CDR3 is 14 residues long. The germline gives CDR1 SGHDT, CDR2 YYEEEE. The method was immunoSEQ multiplex PCR; TCRdb's version includes in-frame clones alone and lacks a portion of them. The sample lists approximately 160,000 clones, just under 90% occurring once. The clonotype was recovered from a woman between 18 and 29 years old in good health and CMV-seropositive. J is TRBJ1-2 and V is TRBV5-6; tentatively, D is TRBD1 (5 bases). The specimen sequenced was PBMCs. The CDR3 sequence: CASSLARVNYGYTF. The CDR3 coding sequence is TGTGCCAGCAGCTTGGCCAGGGTTAACTATGGCTACACCTTC.